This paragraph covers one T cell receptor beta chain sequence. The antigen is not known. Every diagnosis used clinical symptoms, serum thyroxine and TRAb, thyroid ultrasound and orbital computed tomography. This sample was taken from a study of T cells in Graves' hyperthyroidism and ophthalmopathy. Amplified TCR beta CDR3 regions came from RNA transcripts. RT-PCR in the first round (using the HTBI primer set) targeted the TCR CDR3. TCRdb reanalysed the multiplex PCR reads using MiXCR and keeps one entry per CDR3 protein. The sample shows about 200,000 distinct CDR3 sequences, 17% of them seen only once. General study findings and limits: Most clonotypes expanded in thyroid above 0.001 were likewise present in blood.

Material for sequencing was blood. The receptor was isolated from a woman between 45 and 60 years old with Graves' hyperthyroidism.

This CDR3 reads CASSEGQAVRGRTAGELFF. The DNA for the CDR3 is TGTGCCAGCAGTGAAGGGCAGGCCGTCCGGGGGAGGACGGCCGGGGAGCTGTTTTTT. The chain links TRBV6-1 to TRBJ2-2; perhaps TRBD2 as D (6 bases). Germline lookup yields CDR1 MNHNS and CDR2 SASEGT. The V and J ends lost 1 base and 6 bases respectively, with 24 bases between them. The CDR3 runs 19 residues.